The source of this T cell receptor beta chain is a study of blood T cell repertoires in COVID-19. Study-level background: Acute-phase and convalescent COVID-19 samples originated in the United States, Italy and Spain.

The CDR3 totals 15 residues. With 2 bases removed from V and 0 bases from J, the gap between germline ends came to 10 bases. Per the germline V gene, CDR1 is SGHRS and CDR2 is YFSETQ. TCRdb's copy holds only in-frame clones and misses some; the assay was immunoSEQ multiplex PCR. The sample consists of tens of thousands of clones, roughly 80% of them appearing once. The table lists this clone with a count of one. The sample consisted of peripheral blood. The chain joins TRBV5-1 to TRBJ2-3; D might be TRBD2 (6 bases). This sequence was found in a man older than 75 with active or convalescent COVID-19. CDR3 amino acids: CASSFWGTSTDTQYF. CDR3 sequence (DNA): TGCGCCAGCAGCTTTTGGGGGACTAGCACAGATACGCAGTATTTT.